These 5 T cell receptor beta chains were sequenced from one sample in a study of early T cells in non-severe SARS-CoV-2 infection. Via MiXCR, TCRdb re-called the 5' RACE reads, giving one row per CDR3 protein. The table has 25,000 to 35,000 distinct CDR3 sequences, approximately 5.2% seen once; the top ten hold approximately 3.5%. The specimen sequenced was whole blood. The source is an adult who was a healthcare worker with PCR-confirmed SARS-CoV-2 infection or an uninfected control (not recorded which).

In nucleotides, the CDR3 is TGTGCCAGCAGTTTACGGTACCCGGACAGTCAACAGACCCAGTACTTC. Translated, it gives CASSLRYPDSQQTQYF. The chain uses TRBV27 and TRBJ2-5, with D possibly matching TRBD1 (6 bases). Looked up from germline, CDR1 is MNHEY and CDR2 is SMNVEV (reference sequence). This CDR3 contains 16 residues. The germline V and J ends were trimmed by 2 bases and 6 bases, with 19 bases remaining between them.

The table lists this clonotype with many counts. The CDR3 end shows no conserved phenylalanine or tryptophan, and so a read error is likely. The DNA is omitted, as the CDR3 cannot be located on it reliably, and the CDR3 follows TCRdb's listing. The CDR3 protein is CASSQGQD. This chain uses TRBV7-3 with TRBJ2-3. The CDR3 length is 8 residues, termini included. The germline V gene has CDR1 SGHTA and CDR2 FQGTGA.

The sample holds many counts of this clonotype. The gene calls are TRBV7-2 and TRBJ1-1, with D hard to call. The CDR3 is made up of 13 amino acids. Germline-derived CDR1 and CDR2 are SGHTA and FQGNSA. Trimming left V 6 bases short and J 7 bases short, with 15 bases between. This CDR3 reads CASRPADRNEAFF. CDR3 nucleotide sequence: TGTGCCAGCAGGCCCGCGGACCGAAATGAAGCTTTCTTT.

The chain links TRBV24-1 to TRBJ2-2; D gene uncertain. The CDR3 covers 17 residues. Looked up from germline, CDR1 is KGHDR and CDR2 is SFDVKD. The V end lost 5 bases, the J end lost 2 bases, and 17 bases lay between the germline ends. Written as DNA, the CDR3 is TGTGCCACCAGTGGGCGTCCAGTAGTTAAAAACACCGGGGAGCTGTTTTTT. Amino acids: CATSGRPVVKNTGELFF.

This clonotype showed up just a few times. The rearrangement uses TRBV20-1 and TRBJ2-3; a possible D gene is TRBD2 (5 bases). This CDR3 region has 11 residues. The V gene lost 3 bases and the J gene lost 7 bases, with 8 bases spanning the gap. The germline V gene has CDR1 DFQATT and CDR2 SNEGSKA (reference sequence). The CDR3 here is CSASGVYTQYF. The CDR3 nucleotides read TGCAGTGCTAGCGGGGTATATACGCAGTATTTT.